This TCR beta chain was captured in a study of cytomegalovirus exposure and HLA in healthy donors (dated by TCRdb to 2015 to 2018). Broadly, across the study: According to an earlier analysis of a few hundred of the donors, roughly 180 million T cells yielded 95 million to 140 million unique TCR beta sequences and more than 250 Gb of sequence data. Roughly 300 gigabases of sequencing data and 78 million or so unique TCR sequences were included in an early release covering roughly 700 HLA-typed donors. The genetic ancestry cluster associated with self-reported Caucasian donors included 80% to 90% of the roughly 410 genotyped donors. The study aimed to test whether cataloging public T cell receptors could reveal signatures of past pathogen exposure. Using immunosequencing, the study profiled T cell repertoires from 500 to 800 subjects and related those repertoires to cytomegalovirus serostatus. Besides the first cohort of 666 subjects, a separate validation cohort made up of over a hundred different subjects was used. The study combined high-throughput TCR immunosequencing, statistical association of individual TCRs with disease status, and machine learning to predict cytomegalovirus infection status. A later analysis re-analyzed previously published TCR beta repertoires from 550 to 700 donors and added high-resolution HLA genotyping to study TCR occurrence patterns. Rather than drawing on any new phenotypic data, the later analysis identified candidate immune exposures from TCR beta sequences and the way those sequences occurred across donors. An earlier analysis of 587 of the donors used high-throughput TCR beta sequencing to judge whether each TCR beta V gene segment behaved as functional or pseudogenic. Alongside the repertoire data, information on donor age, sex, ethnicity and CMV serostatus was compiled. A later genetic analysis used genome-wide SNP genotypes for about 55% of the 666 donors, treating that subset as a discovery cohort. Every discovery cohort repertoire had been produced on one sequencing platform. Both class I and class II loci were covered by HLA typing, at four-digit resolution. Typing coverage differed by locus: A, B, C, DRB1 and DQB1 were typed in about 620-640 donors, DQA1 in about 550, DPA1 in 606, and DPB1 in just under 490. Because of strong linkage in the cohort, roughly five DR-DQ haplotypes were treated as single units for association and clustering. Among under 450 genotyped donors of the cohort, an average of approximately 240,000 unique TCR beta nucleotide sequences were sequenced per donor, around 20% of them non-productive. Results and caveats for the whole study, not just this receptor: Some IMGT-functional V segments, including TRBV6-2 and TRBV6-3, could not be distinguished by the 87-base-pair reads and were therefore excluded. A later analysis found that TCR association rates varied across HLA loci, with DRB1 alleles showing the most associated TCRs and HLA-C alleles the fewest. Three of the identified cytomegalovirus-associated TCR beta chains were confirmed in vitro to be specific for cytomegalovirus antigens. Specific HLA alleles were associated with roughly 16,000 TCR beta sequences at a false discovery rate of 0.05 in a later analysis. When HLA alleles, especially DR and DQ, strongly co-occurred, attributing TCR associations to individual alleles was difficult. Only TCR beta chains were sequenced in this cohort, and the absence of alpha or paired-chain data limited detectable features. Correlated functional status among segregating V segments might be attributable to linkage disequilibrium, but an unknown experimental factor could not be ruled out. Several of the top co-occurrence clusters appeared to be linked to parvovirus B19, influenza, CMV and Epstein-Barr virus, according to a later analysis. In the study, 150 to 200 TCR beta chains were listed as associated with cytomegalovirus. The earlier analysis of about 600 of the donors excluded 15 to 20 rarely observed V segments, including chromosome 9 orphons, because counts were too low. Broadly in line with IMGT annotations, most TCR beta V segments showed up in productive rearrangements about 87% or about 30% of the time in an earlier analysis of around 550 of the donors. The only immune exposure information available for the cohort was CMV serostatus. Roughly uniform sequencing depth across donors was assumed in presence/absence analyses, although this assumption may not hold. A later analysis found that HLA-associated TCR beta chains were more clonally expanded and had lower generation probabilities than equally common non-associated chains. A cluster of highly shared sequence variants was judged likely to represent a technical artifact of the sequencing pipeline. Because HLA typing was unavailable for some donors at each locus, only the typed subset was used in association tests. The classifier was reported to diagnose cytomegalovirus status with high specificity and sensitivity in both the original cohort and the validation cohort. A further reported finding was that TCR beta sequences accurately predicted the HLA-A and HLA-B alleles for most subjects in the first cohort. According to a later genetic analysis, donors in an Asian-associated ancestry cluster had fewer N-insertions in productive TCRs than the roughly 700-donor mean. According to the authors, the approach could potentially be generalized to other disease states and immunological phenotypes. Most TCR sequences were seen in very few donors, while some public TCRs were found in many individuals. According to a later analysis, most CMV-associated TCR beta chains appeared to be HLA-restricted, and the HLA associations seemed to be driven largely by CMV exposure. V-gene and J-gene trimming of TCR beta chains was associated with a missense DCLRE1C variant in a later genetic analysis, and the association was replicated in an independent cohort.

This clone occurred once. The antigen it recognizes is unknown. Base qualities were left out, and no much larger clone turns up one base away. The method was the immunoSEQ multiplex PCR assay. The multiplex PCR relied on a mix of 60 forward primers for TCR Vbeta segments and 13 reverse primers for TCR Jbeta segments. A multiplex PCR assay on genomic DNA amplified the CDR3 region of rearranged TCR beta genes. Amplified TCR beta libraries were sequenced as 87-base-pair reads on the Illumina HiSeq System. Per the original workflow: Across the 500 to 700 repertoires, a later analysis counted roughly 84 million unique TCR beta chains, some 11 million of which were shared by at least two donors. Raw reads were error-corrected and collapsed into unique sequences by a nearest-neighbor algorithm in which closely related sequences were merged to remove PCR and sequencing errors. V, D and J gene segments were assigned by aligning CDR3 sequences to IMGT reference sequences. For a sequence to be retained, a match of at least six nucleotides was required to both a V gene segment and a J gene segment. A rearrangement counted as productive if the CDR3 had no stop codons and remained in frame with V and J, and every other rearrangement counted as non-productive. CDR3 was defined according to IMGT convention as the region running from the second conserved V-encoded cysteine to the conserved J-encoded phenylalanine. The earlier analysis of a few hundred of the donors excluded any sequence lacking an unambiguous match to a single V gene segment. An earlier analysis of over 450 of the donors classified V segments as functional when productive rearrangements were above 56.7% and as segregating when the standard deviation between donors was above 5%. A statistical classification framework was built for diagnosing cytomegalovirus status from the catalog of TCR beta chain sequences. In a later analysis, TCR nucleotide sequences were compared against IMGT/GENE-DB human TR gene sequences so that V and J genes could be assigned. Using the TCRdist pipeline, a later analysis assigned CDR3 sequences along with most-parsimonious VDJ recombination scenarios. In a later analysis, each TCR beta chain was defined by its CDR3 amino acid sequence together with its V-gene family, and reads lacking a unique V-gene family were excluded. A later analysis removed 600 or so highly shared, low-generation-probability nucleotide sequences to deal with suspected cross-contamination and a sequencing artifact. A later analysis calculated a clonal expansion index for each public chain from normalized within-repertoire ranks of inferred template counts. A later analysis computed generation probabilities with a VDJ recombination model fitted to out-of-frame rearrangements, and checked the results against IGoR. In a later analysis, hypergeometric tests were used to score TCR-TCR, TCR-HLA and TCR-CMV co-occurrence, with a repertoire-size bias correction applied to TCR pairs. In a later analysis, false discovery rates were estimated by permuting HLA or CMV assignments 20 times. A later analysis grouped co-occurring TCRs with DBSCAN, adding TCRdist sequence similarity when clustering within HLA-allele-positive subsets. Co-occurrence clustering excluded repertoires with fewer than 30,000 or more than 120,000 public chains, plus five with anomalous nucleotide sharing. TCRdb re-hosts the immuneACCESS table, in-frame sequences only. Its copies lack some clones; in the studies checked, an unresolved V gene accounts for under half of them, and the cause for the rest is not known. That table furnishes V, J and clone size, whereas the DNA furnished D and trimming. In all, the sample holds 100,000 to 150,000 clones, and about 80% of those were seen once. Over 3% of the sample rests with the top ten.

In the germline V gene (reference sequence), CDR1 corresponds to SGHNT and CDR2 to YYREEE. Including the terminal cysteine and phenylalanine, the CDR3 comprises 14 residues. Of all the DNA, just the CDR3 is kept, 42 bases in frame from base 1. Trimming at the junction amounts to 5 bases on V and 3 bases on J, and the germline ends lie 15 bases apart. In total, over 600 healthy bone marrow donors made up the cohort. All cohort members were sampled while nominally healthy, although unrecorded immune exposures were likely present. The donor tested CMV seronegative, placing the donor among the 350 to 400 seronegative members of the cohort. Each donor provided a peripheral blood sample, and peripheral blood mononuclear cells were used for TCR beta sequencing. The Qiagen DNeasy Blood Extraction Kit was used to extract genomic DNA from the blood cell samples.

This receptor chain uses TRBV5-4 and TRBJ2-7, with the D gene uncertain. Sample: PBMCs. The sequence came from a woman between 35 and 50 years old in good health and CMV-seronegative. The DNA is TGTGCCAGCAGTCTCATCGAGGTCCGCTACGAGCAGTACTTC. Its protein reads: CASSLIEVRYEQYF.